The rows below give T cell receptor beta chains drawn from one sample of a study of CD8+ T cells in alopecia areata. TCRdb's table, derived via immunoSEQ multiplex PCR, lists solely in-frame clones and lacks some. This table holds 270,000 or so clones, 55% to 70% found once. Sequences were derived from CD4+ T cells sorted from blood, sampled at week 24, from a patient treated with tofacitinib. These receptors originate from a human donor with alopecia areata. Each CDR3 is given with its conserved first and last residue. D genes are given only for firm matches. Size is omitted from some rows. Given values are once, few, many or a class for expanded clones.

.,.,TRBV18,13,TRBJ2-7,TGTGCCAGCTCACCGGGGCAGGGTGGCGAGCAGTACTTC,CASSPGQGGEQYF
.,.,TRBV10-3,9,TRBJ1-1,TGTGCCTCAAACACTGAAGCTTTCTTT,CASNTEAFF
.,.,TRBV30,11,TRBJ1-1,TGTGCATTGGAAGATGCAGGCTGGAGTATCTTT,CALEDAGWSIF
.,.,TRBV4-1,19,TRBJ1-3,TGCGCCAGCAGCCAAGAAACCACAGGGTATCGCTCCATTGGAAACACCATATATTTT,CASSQETTGYRSIGNTIYF
few,TRBD2,TRBV5-4,16,TRBJ2-3,TGTGCCAGCAGCAAGGGGACTAGCGGGGGCGCAGATACGCAGTATTTT,CASSKGTSGGADTQYF
.,.,TRBV5-1,15,TRBJ1-2,TGCGCCAGCAGCTTGAGATACAGGGCCGACTATGGCTACACCTTC,CASSLRYRADYGYTF
.,TRBD1,TRBV7-2,15,TRBJ2-7,TGTGCCAGCAGCGAGAGGGACAGGGGTTTCTACGAGCAGTACTTC,CASSERDRGFYEQYF
.,.,TRBV2,15,TRBJ2-7,TGTGCCAGCAGGGCCGGGACTCTACACACCTACGAGCAGTACTTC,CASRAGTLHTYEQYF
.,TRBD1,TRBV2,14,TRBJ2-7,TGTGCCAGCAGCTCCGGGACAGGGGGTCGGGAGCAGTACTTC,CASSSGTGGREQYF
.,.,TRBV27,12,TRBJ2-6,TGTGCCAGCACCTCTGGGGCCAACGTCCTGACTTTC,CASTSGANVLTF
.,.,TRBV7-9,12,TRBJ1-1,TGTGCCGAGGGGATCCCCGGCACTGAAGCTTTCTTT,CAEGIPGTEAFF
.,.,TRBV10-3,11,TRBJ2-1,TGTGCCATCAGTCAGGACAATGAGCAGTTCTTC,CAISQDNEQFF
.,TRBD1,TRBV28,16,TRBJ2-1,TGTGCCAGCAGTTTATTGGACAGGGGGGAGAGGGATGGGCAGTTCTTC,CASSLLDRGERDGQFF
few,TRBD1,TRBV18,13,TRBJ1-1,TGTGCCAGCTCTCGACAGGGAAACACTGAAGCTTTCTTT,CASSRQGNTEAFF
.,.,TRBV29-1,13,TRBJ1-1,TGCAGCGTACCTGCGGGGGCTAACACTGAAGCTTTCTTT,CSVPAGANTEAFF
.,.,TRBV18,15,TRBJ2-3,TGTGCCAGCTCACCACCGAAGCCAGGCACAGATACGCAGTATTTT,CASSPPKPGTDTQYF
.,.,TRBV7-2,14,TRBJ1-2,TGTGCCAGCAGCTTAGGGGTGGGGGCAGATGGCTACACCTTC,CASSLGVGADGYTF
.,.,TRBV2,12,TRBJ2-7,TGTGCCAGCAGTAAGGGGCCCTACGAGCAGTACTTC,CASSKGPYEQYF
.,.,TRBV29-1,15,TRBJ1-2,TGCAGCGTTGAAGATGCAACAGGGCGGAAAAATGGCTACACCTTC,CSVEDATGRKNGYTF
.,.,TRBV7-2,15,TRBJ1-5,TGTGCCAGCAGCTTAGGAGGGGGGCTGGATCAGCCCCAGCATTTT,CASSLGGGLDQPQHF
.,.,TRBV9,15,TRBJ1-4,TGTGCCAGCACCCCCGGCGGGGGCCCCAATGAAAAACTGTTTTTT,CASTPGGGPNEKLFF
.,TRBD1,TRBV29-1,14,TRBJ2-1,TGCAGCGGAAGGCAGGGGGCCTTATACAATGAGCAGTTCTTC,CSGRQGALYNEQFF
few,.,TRBV19,16,TRBJ2-1,TGTGCCAGTAGTATTTTGGGGCCTTTACGGAACAATGAGCAGTTCTTC,CASSILGPLRNNEQFF
.,TRBD1,TRBV10-3,14,TRBJ1-2,TGTGCCATCAGCACCGGGGACAGGGGGCATGGCTACACCTTC,CAISTGDRGHGYTF
.,.,TRBV18,13,TRBJ2-5,TGTGCCAGCTCACCAGTTGAGGGAGAGACCCAGTACTTC,CASSPVEGETQYF
.,TRBD1,TRBV5-4,17,TRBJ2-2,TGTGCCAGCAGCTCGAGGCAGGGGGAACCGAACACCGGGGAGCTGTTTTTT,CASSSRQGEPNTGELFF
.,.,TRBV2,14,TRBJ1-1,TGTGCCAGCAGAATGGACACTAGGGCCACTGAAGCTTTCTTT,CASRMDTRATEAFF
.,.,TRBV5-6,15,TRBJ1-2,TGTGCCAGCAGCCCCCAGGGAGGGAGGGCCTATGGCTACACCTTC,CASSPQGGRAYGYTF
.,.,TRBV30,16,TRBJ1-5,TGTGCCTGGAGTGTCCTCGGGGCGGAGGGCAATCAGCCCCAGCATTTT,CAWSVLGAEGNQPQHF
few,TRBD1,TRBV29-1,13,TRBJ2-7,TGCAGCGCTACCGGGACAGTTCCCTACGAGCAGTACTTC,CSATGTVPYEQYF
.,.,TRBV16,16,TRBJ2-3,TGTGCCAGCAGCCAATTCGAGGGGCGAGGCACAGATACGCAGTATTTT,CASSQFEGRGTDTQYF
once,.,TRBV15,15,TRBJ1-2,TGTGCCACCAGCAAGGGAGGGGTGGCTAACTATGGCTACACCTTC,CATSKGGVANYGYTF
few,.,TRBV29-1,13,TRBJ1-4,TGCAGCGTTGCGCCAGGGGTGGATGAAAAACTGTTTTTT,CSVAPGVDEKLFF
.,TRBD1,TRBV4-1,17,TRBJ1-5,TGCGCCAGCAGCCAAGGGGGACAGGGTGGTCTCGGTCAGCCCCAGCATTTT,CASSQGGQGGLGQPQHF
.,.,TRBV29-1,16,TRBJ2-3,TGCAGCGGGAGCCTGGGGTGGGCATCTAGCACAGATACGCAGTATTTT,CSGSLGWASSTDTQYF
.,TRBD2,TRBV28,15,TRBJ2-1,TGTGCCAGCAGTCCCGGACTAGCGGGGATATATGAGCAGTTCTTC,CASSPGLAGIYEQFF
few,.,TRBV5-7,13,TRBJ2-7,TGTGCCAGCAGCGCGGCCTCCCGGGGGGAGCAGTACTTC,CASSAASRGEQYF
.,.,TRBV5-1,13,TRBJ1-1,TGCGCCAGCAGCTTGGGGGCCCCCCAGGTCGCTTTCTTT,CASSLGAPQVAFF
.,.,TRBV10-3,12,TRBJ2-3,TGTGCCATCAGTGAAGGGATCGATACGCAGTATTTT,CAISEGIDTQYF
.,.,TRBV7-2,15,TRBJ2-4,TGTGCCAGCAGCTCCCTCACCGTGGCCAAAAACATTCAGTACTTC,CASSSLTVAKNIQYF
few,.,TRBV19,17,TRBJ2-3,TGTGCCAGTAGTGATCTCCGAGGGCCGGTTAGCACAGATACGCAGTATTTT,CASSDLRGPVSTDTQYF
.,.,TRBV28,14,TRBJ2-5,TGTGCCAGCAGTCCTTCGGAGGGGTTAAAGACCCAGTACTTC,CASSPSEGLKTQYF
once,.,TRBV2,13,TRBJ2-3,TGTGCCAGCAGTGGACAGGGCACAGATACGCAGTATTTT,CASSGQGTDTQYF
.,TRBD1,TRBV30,14,TRBJ1-5,TGTGCCTGGAGTGGCCGGACAGGGAGCCGGCCCCAGCATTTT,CAWSGRTGSRPQHF
.,.,TRBV5-4,15,TRBJ2-2,TGTGCCAGCAGCTTGCCGGTTGGGGTTGCCGGGGAGCTGTTTTTT,CASSLPVGVAGELFF
once,TRBD1,TRBV2,14,TRBJ1-5,TGTGCCAGCAGTGAGACAGGGGGCTACGAGCCCCAGCATTTT,CASSETGGYEPQHF
.,.,TRBV7-9,12,TRBJ2-1,TGTGCCAGCAGCTTAAAAGGAAGTGAGCAGTTCTTC,CASSLKGSEQFF
.,.,TRBV19,13,TRBJ2-1,TGTGCCAGTAGCCCCCGGGTGGGCAATGAGCAGTTCTTC,CASSPRVGNEQFF
.,.,TRBV28,14,TRBJ2-3,TGTGCCAGCAGCTTCAGGGAACACACAGATACGCAGTATTTT,CASSFREHTDTQYF
few,.,TRBV29-1,15,TRBJ1-2,TGCAGCGCGGTCGAGAGGTCTGAGGGGATCTATGGCTACACCTTC,CSAVERSEGIYGYTF